This TCR beta chain originates from a study of T cells in Graves' hyperthyroidism and ophthalmopathy. General observations from the study: Researchers report that a 13 V-J model separated ophthalmopathy from stable hyperthyroidism.

Recently diagnosed hyperthyroidism of less than 2 months' duration affected patients aged 18 to 65. TCR beta CDR3 sequences were amplified from RNA transcripts. The TCR CDR3 first-round RT-PCR relied on the HTBI primer set. TCRdb used MiXCR to reprocess the multiplex PCR reads, holding one entry per CDR3 protein. The sample lists hundreds of thousands of distinct CDR3 sequences; 15% to 19% were seen once. There are a few counts of this clonotype. Antigen specificity is unknown. The CDR3 sequence is 15 residues long. V gave up 3 bases and J gave up 7 bases; unmatched junction bases: 6. Germline lookup yields CDR1 KGHSH and CDR2 LQKENI.

V usage is TRBV18 and J usage is TRBJ1-5, with 10 bases identical to TRBD1. The sequence was obtained from a woman younger than 30 with Graves' hyperthyroidism that later progressed to Graves' ophthalmopathy. Sample: blood. CDR3 coding DNA: TGTGCCAGCTCACCCGGACAGGGGGTGAGGCAGCCCCAGCATTTT. This gives the protein CASSPGQGVRQPQHF. The full variable domain, with the rest looked up from reference TRBV18 and TRBJ1-5, is NAGVMQNPRHLVRRRGQEARLRCSPMKGHSHVYWYRQLPEEGLKFMVYLQKENIIDESGMPKERFSAEFPKEGPSILRIQQVVRGDSAAYFCASSPGQGVRQPQHFGDGTRLSIL.